This T cell receptor beta chain was retrieved from a study of blood T cell repertoires in COVID-19. Study-wide background: Whether acute or convalescent, the COVID-19 samples came from the United States, Italy and Spain.

Profiled with immunoSEQ multiplex PCR; TCRdb holds only in-frame clones, not every one. Here the sample spans more than 150,000 clones, roughly nine tenths being singletons. The sample was peripheral blood. The sequence came from a man in his sixties with acute or convalescent COVID-19.

This chain's CDR3 is CASDSSSGANVLTF. CDR3 sequence (DNA): TGTGCCAGCGACAGCAGCTCTGGGGCCAACGTCCTGACTTTC. The rearrangement links TRBV7-8 to TRBJ2-6; the D gene is possibly TRBD1 (5 bases). The germline V and J ends were trimmed by 8 bases and 0 bases, with 8 bases remaining between them. CDR3 length: 14 amino acids. Looked up from germline, CDR1 is SGHVS and CDR2 is FQNEAQ.